Listed here is a single T cell receptor (beta chain). Its antigen is undetermined. The sample originates from a study of blood T cells in healthy people across ages. Study observations and caveats: Naive T cell percentage showed a strong correlation with the diversity of TCR beta. The fall in TCR beta diversity per million T cells was roughly linear with age. Estimated diversity across one million T cells was deemed an underestimate.

With a J-beta primer mix and a sample-barcoded 5' primer, a second PCR ran roughly 6 to 11 cycles. MiXCR, applied by TCRdb to the 5' RACE reads, yields one record per CDR3 protein. The table has approximately 1.5 million distinct CDR3 sequences, about 31% seen once. The sequencing sample was made of blood. The TCR was taken from a young woman in good health.

The CDR3 spells CATSDPGQGAPRETQYF. The CDR3 coding sequence is TGTGCCACCAGTGATCCGGGACAGGGGGCGCCCCGAGAGACCCAGTACTTC. The chain has TRBV24-1 and TRBJ2-5; TRBD1 agrees at 12 bases. V shed 3 bases and J 4 bases; nucleotides not matched to a gene: 8. CDR1 is KGHDR and CDR2 is SFDVKD in the germline V gene. The CDR3 has 17 amino acids.